These 26 T cell receptor beta chains originate from one sample sequenced in a study of T cells in localized non-small cell lung cancer. Generated by immunoSEQ multiplex PCR, the TCRdb table keeps only in-frame clones and is missing some. This table has 40,000 or so clones, roughly 80% appearing once. The sample here was peripheral blood, taken before any cancer treatment. Source of these receptors: a male donor older than 55 with stage III squamous cell lung carcinoma.

This chain links TRBV6-6 with TRBJ1-6; tentative D call: TRBD1 (5 bases). Germline V lookup: CDR1 MNHNY, CDR2 SVGAGI (reference sequence). Trimming took 5 bases from V and 6 from J, leaving 14 bases between them. The length of the CDR3 is 15 residues. CDR3 nucleotide sequence: TGTGCCAGCAGTCCAAAGGGAGGGGTTAATTCACCCCTCCACTTT. Protein: CASSPKGGVNSPLHF.

Only a few counts were recorded for this clone. J is TRBJ1-1 and V is TRBV18, with D unresolved. The CDR3 totals 14 residues. Germline loops: CDR1 KGHSH, CDR2 LQKENI. The ends were cut back, 3 bases at V and 5 bases at J, with 13 bases in the middle. This chain's CDR3 is CASSPSGGLTEAFF. The DNA for the CDR3 is TGTGCCAGCTCACCGAGTGGAGGGTTGACTGAAGCTTTCTTT.

The gene calls are TRBV18 and TRBJ1-2; 7 bases agree with TRBD1. Germline assignment: CDR1 KGHSH and CDR2 LQKENI. J gave up 6 bases and V 6 bases, and 7 bases lay outside the gene matches. This CDR3 is 13 amino acids long. The CDR3 bases are TGTGCCAGCTCCTTACAGGGGATCGATGGCTACACCTTC. It is translated as CASSLQGIDGYTF.

This clone is a singleton in its sample. This rearrangement joins TRBV27 to TRBJ2-3; no reliable D call. In germline, CDR1 is MNHEY, CDR2 SMNVEV (reference sequence). The V and J ends lost 3 bases and 5 bases respectively, with 3 bases between them. This CDR3 is 11 amino acids long. CDR3 sequence reads: CASSLRDTQYF. CDR3 bases: TGTGCCAGCAGTTTGAGAGATACGCAGTATTTT.

The J gene is TRBJ1-5, the V gene TRBV30; no reliable D call. This CDR3 has 14 residues. Looked up from germline, CDR1 is GTSNPN and CDR2 is SVGIG (reference sequence). The V and J ends lost 2 bases and 0 bases respectively, with 8 bases between them. Here the CDR3 reads CAWSRGDSNQPQHF. DNA for the CDR3: TGTGCCTGGAGTCGGGGAGATAGCAATCAGCCCCAGCATTTT.

Worth noting for this clone: Other DNA sequences in the sample encode the same CDR3. J is TRBJ1-1 and V is TRBV27; D is undetermined. This CDR3 is built from 13 residues. Germline V gene lookup returns CDR1 MNHEY and CDR2 SMNVEV (reference sequence). Trimming removed 3 bases at V and 4 bases at J, with 9 bases between. The CDR3 spells CASSLRGSTEAFF. CDR3 nucleotide sequence: TGTGCCAGCAGTTTGCGCGGGTCCACTGAAGCTTTCTTT.

The V gene is TRBV19, the J gene TRBJ1-1, with D perhaps matching TRBD1 (5 bases). Germline V gene lookup returns CDR1 LNHDA and CDR2 SQIVND (reference sequence). CDR3 length: 14 residues. Trimming shortened V by 2 bases and J by 6 bases, and 13 bases separated the two germline ends. This chain's CDR3 is CASSIRAGRAEAFF. The CDR3 bases are TGTGCCAGTAGTATAAGGGCAGGGAGGGCTGAAGCTTTCTTT.

DNA for the CDR3: TGTGCCAGCAGCTTAGGGGCGGGTCTCTCCTACGAGCAGTACTTC. It encodes CASSLGAGLSYEQYF. V usage is TRBV7-8 and J usage is TRBJ2-7, with D maybe TRBD2 (5 bases). The CDR3 sequence is 15 residues long. V lost 1 base and J lost 0, with 10 bases in between. Germline V gives CDR1 SGHVS, CDR2 FQNEAQ.

The table lists this clone with a few counts. Other DNA sequences in this specimen translate into the identical CDR3. This CDR3 is CASSEGQGGNQPQHF. CDR3 coding DNA: TGTGCCAGCAGTGAGGGACAGGGAGGTAATCAGCCCCAGCATTTT. V is TRBV6-1 and J is TRBJ1-5; 9 bases match TRBD1. Trimming cost V 3 bases and J 4 bases; bases outside gene matches: 4. In germline, CDR1 is MNHNS, CDR2 SASEGT. The CDR3 length is 15 residues.

The chain is built from TRBV7-9 and TRBJ2-1, with 7 positions matching TRBD1. J gave up 5 bases and V 6 bases, and 1 base lay outside the gene matches. Germline loops: CDR1 SEHNR, CDR2 FQNEAQ (reference sequence). The CDR3 is 12 amino acids. The CDR3 loop reads CASRQGNNEQFF. In nucleotides, the CDR3 is TGTGCCAGCAGACAGGGGAACAATGAGCAGTTCTTC. The full variable domain, rest sourced from reference TRBV7-9 and TRBJ2-1, is DTGVSQNPRHKITKRGQNVTFRCDPISEHNRLYWYRQTLGQGPEFLTYFQNEAQLEKSRLLSDRFSAERPKGSFSTLEIQRTEQGDSAMYLCASRQGNNEQFFGPGTRLTVL.

The chain uses TRBV19 and TRBJ2-4; the D is unclear. Per the germline V gene, CDR1 is LNHDA and CDR2 is SQIVND (reference sequence). Trimming removed 10 bases at V and 0 bases at J, with 13 bases between. The CDR3 consists of 14 residues. The CDR3, as DNA: TGTGCCACCAGAGAGCCCTTAGCCAAAAACATTCAGTACTTC. Amino acids: CATREPLAKNIQYF.

The genes are TRBV19 and TRBJ2-3; TRBD2 matches 11 bases. Germline-derived CDR1 and CDR2 are LNHDA and SQIVND (reference sequence). The ends lost 7 bases at V and 2 bases at J; junction bases unmatched: 5. The length of the CDR3 is 15 residues. The CDR3 region has the DNA TGTGCCAGTACTCCGGGACTAGCGGACACAGATACGCAGTATTTT. Its protein product is CASTPGLADTDTQYF.

The V and J genes are TRBV5-4 and TRBJ2-5; 10 bases are a match to TRBD1. The germline V gene has CDR1 SGHNT and CDR2 YYREEE (reference sequence). The junction had 3 bases not matched to a gene; V was cut back by 4 bases and J by 3 bases. The CDR3 spans 14 residues. This CDR3 is CASSPGTGEETQYF. CDR3 bases: TGTGCCAGCAGCCCCGGGACAGGGGAAGAGACCCAGTACTTC. Full variable domain (rest looked up from reference TRBV5-4 and TRBJ2-5): ETGVTQSPTHLIKTRGQQVTLRCSSQSGHNTVSWYQQALGQGPQFIFQYYREEENGRGNFPPRFSGLQFPNYSSELNVNALELDDSALYLCASSPGTGEETQYFGPGTRLLVL.

J is TRBJ1-2 and V is TRBV28; D gene ambiguous. Germline CDR1 reads MDHEN; CDR2 reads SYDVKM. V was pared by 3 bases and J by 3 bases, with 5 bases between. This CDR3 spans 12 amino acids. The CDR3 DNA sequence: TGTGCCAGCAGTTTGGGCGACTATGGCTACACCTTC. Translation gives CASSLGDYGYTF.

This chain uses TRBV18 with TRBJ1-2; the D is unclear. Germline lookup yields CDR1 KGHSH and CDR2 LQKENI. Trimming pared 4 bases from V and 5 bases from J, leaving 11 bases between. The CDR3 is made up of 13 amino acids. CDR3 sequence (DNA): TGTGCCAGCTCACGTCCCGTTGGTTATGGCTACACCTTC. This codes for CASSRPVGYGYTF.

This chain joins TRBV5-1 and TRBJ2-6, with D possibly TRBD2 on 5 matching bases. Germline CDR1 reads SGHRS; CDR2 reads YFSETQ. There are 17 residues in the CDR3. Trimming took 4 bases from V and 2 from J, leaving 16 bases between them. The CDR3 DNA follows: TGCGCCAGCAGCCCCCAGTTCGAGGGTGCTGGGGCCAACGTCCTGACTTTC. As protein: CASSPQFEGAGANVLTF. The variable domain in full, completed from reference TRBV5-1 and TRBJ2-6, reads KAGVTQTPRYLIKTRGQQVTLSCSPISGHRSVSWYQQTPGQGLQFLFEYFSETQRNKGNFPGRFSGRQFSNSRSEMNVSTLELGDSALYLCASSPQFEGAGANVLTFGAGSRLTVL.

The CDR3 DNA reads TGTGCCAGCAGCTTAGACCCGGGGACTAGCGGAATAAAGACCCAGTACTTC. Translating gives CASSLDPGTSGIKTQYF. The chain combines TRBV7-2 with TRBJ2-5, with TRBD2 matching over 11 bases. V gave up 1 base and J gave up 6 bases; unmatched junction bases: 10. Looked up from germline, CDR1 is SGHTA and CDR2 is FQGNSA. The CDR3 loop spans 17 amino acids.

The chain recombines TRBV7-8 with TRBJ1-1; no firm D call. Trimming took 5 bases from V and 10 from J, leaving 14 bases between them. CDR1 SGHVS and CDR2 FQNEAQ come from the germline V gene. This CDR3 contains 12 residues. The CDR3 DNA follows: TGTGCCAGCAGCCCCGGGGTCCTCGGAGCTTTCTTT. It translates to CASSPGVLGAFF.

This rearrangement joins TRBV7-2 to TRBJ1-5, with D possibly TRBD1 on 6 matching bases. The V end lost 5 bases, the J end lost 6 bases, and 14 bases lay between the germline ends. This CDR3 spans 14 amino acids. CDR1 is SGHTA, CDR2 FQGNSA, per germline. Here the CDR3 DNA reads TGTGCCAGCAGCGCGACAGGTTTTCGTCAGCCCCAGCATTTT. Translating it yields CASSATGFRQPQHF.

This chain connects TRBV6-1 to TRBJ1-1, with D possibly being TRBD1 (5 bases). V was clipped by 4 bases and J by 1 base, with 10 bases between them. CDR1 and CDR2 from the germline V gene are MNHNS and SASEGT. The CDR3 is 14 residues long. CDR3 DNA sequence: TGTGCCAGCAGTGGGGGGACGAGGAACACTGAAGCTTTCTTT. Translation: CASSGGTRNTEAFF.

The chain recombines TRBV18 with TRBJ2-5; D is undetermined. The germline V gene has CDR1 KGHSH and CDR2 LQKENI. This CDR3 comprises 13 residues. Trimming took 0 bases from V and 5 from J, leaving 7 bases between them. Here the CDR3 reads CASSPPERETQYF. CDR3 DNA sequence: TGTGCCAGCTCACCACCGGAGAGGGAGACCCAGTACTTC.

V is TRBV6-5 and J is TRBJ1-6; unclear D gene. Germline lookup yields CDR1 MNHEY and CDR2 SVGAGI. There are 15 residues in the CDR3. V gave up 4 bases and J gave up 9 bases, with 16 bases separating them. CDR3 residues: CASSFADGVGSPLHF. CDR3 DNA sequence: TGTGCCAGCAGTTTTGCGGACGGAGTCGGTTCACCCCTCCACTTT.

Only a few counts were recorded for this clone. The chain links TRBV7-3 to TRBJ2-6; no reliable D call. The germline V gene encodes CDR1 SGHTA and CDR2 FQGTGA. The CDR3 is made up of 16 amino acids. Between the trimmed V and J ends, which lost 0 bases and 2 bases, there was a span of 8 bases. The DNA for the CDR3 is TGTGCCAGCAGCTTAACGAGAAGGGCTGGGGCCAACGTCCTGACTTTC. This codes for CASSLTRRAGANVLTF.

The V gene is TRBV6-6, the J gene TRBJ1-5; a possible D gene is TRBD1 (5 bases). The germline gives CDR1 MNHNY, CDR2 SVGAGI (reference sequence). With 5 bases removed from V and 7 bases from J, the gap between germline ends came to 12 bases. The CDR3 is made up of 13 amino acids. The CDR3 coding sequence is TGTGCCAGCAGTAAGGCAGGGAACCAGCCCCAGCATTTT. This translates into CASSKAGNQPQHF.

This rearrangement joins TRBV5-4 to TRBJ2-5; 8 positions match TRBD2. V lost 1 base, J lost 1 base, and 6 bases stayed unmatched. Germline lookup yields CDR1 SGHNT and CDR2 YYREEE (reference sequence). The CDR3 spans 16 residues. DNA of the CDR3: TGTGCCAGCAGCTTGACCGCGGGAGGCCTCCAAGAGACCCAGTACTTC. It specifies CASSLTAGGLQETQYF.

The rearrangement uses TRBV7-2 and TRBJ1-1; unclear D gene. Trimming took off 1 base at V and 2 bases at J, with 8 bases between the two ends. This CDR3 has 14 amino acids. Germline V gene lookup returns CDR1 SGHTA and CDR2 FQGNSA. The DNA for the CDR3 is TGTGCCAGCAGCTTAGTCCGGACCAACACTGAAGCTTTCTTT. It encodes CASSLVRTNTEAFF.